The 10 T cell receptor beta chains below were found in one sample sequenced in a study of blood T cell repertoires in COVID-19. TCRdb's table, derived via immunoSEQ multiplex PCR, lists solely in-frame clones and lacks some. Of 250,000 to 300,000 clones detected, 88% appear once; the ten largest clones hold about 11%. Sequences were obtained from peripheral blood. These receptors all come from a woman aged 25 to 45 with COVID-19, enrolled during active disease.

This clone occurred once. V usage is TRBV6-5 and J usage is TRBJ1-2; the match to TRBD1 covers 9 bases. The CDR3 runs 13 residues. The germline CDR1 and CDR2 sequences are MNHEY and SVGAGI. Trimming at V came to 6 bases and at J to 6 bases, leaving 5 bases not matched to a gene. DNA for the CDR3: TGTGCCAGCAGAAGGGGGACAGGGAATGGCTACACCTTC. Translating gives CASRRGTGNGYTF.

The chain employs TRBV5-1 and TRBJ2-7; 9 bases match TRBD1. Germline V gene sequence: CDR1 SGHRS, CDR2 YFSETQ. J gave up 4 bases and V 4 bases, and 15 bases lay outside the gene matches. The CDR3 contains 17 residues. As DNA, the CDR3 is TGCGCCAGCAGCCGGAGGACAGGGGACGTTGGAGCTTACGAGCAGTACTTC. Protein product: CASSRRTGDVGAYEQYF.

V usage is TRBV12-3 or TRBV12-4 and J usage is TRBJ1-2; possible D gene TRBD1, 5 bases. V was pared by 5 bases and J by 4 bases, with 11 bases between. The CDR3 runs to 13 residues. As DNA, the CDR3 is TGTGCCAGCAGTACCGACAGCCTCTATGGCTACACCTTC. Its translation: CASSTDSLYGYTF.

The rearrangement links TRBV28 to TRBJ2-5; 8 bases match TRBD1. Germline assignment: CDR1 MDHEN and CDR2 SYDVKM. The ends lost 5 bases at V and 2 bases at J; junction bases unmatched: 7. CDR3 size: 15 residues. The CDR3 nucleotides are TGTGCCAGCAGTCTAAACGACAGGGGACAAGAGACCCAGTACTTC. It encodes CASSLNDRGQETQYF.

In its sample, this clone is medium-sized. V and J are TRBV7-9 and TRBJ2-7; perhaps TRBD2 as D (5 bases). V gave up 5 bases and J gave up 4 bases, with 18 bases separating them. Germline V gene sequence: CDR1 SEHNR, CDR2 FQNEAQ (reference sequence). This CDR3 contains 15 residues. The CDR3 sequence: CASSLLNAGDYEQYF. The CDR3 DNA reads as TGTGCCAGCAGCCTCCTAAACGCGGGTGATTACGAGCAGTACTTC. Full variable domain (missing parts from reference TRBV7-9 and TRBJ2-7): DTGVSQNPRHKITKRGQNVTFRCDPISEHNRLYWYRQTLGQGPEFLTYFQNEAQLEKSRLLSDRFSAERPKGSFSTLEIQRTEQGDSAMYLCASSLLNAGDYEQYFGPGTRLTVT.

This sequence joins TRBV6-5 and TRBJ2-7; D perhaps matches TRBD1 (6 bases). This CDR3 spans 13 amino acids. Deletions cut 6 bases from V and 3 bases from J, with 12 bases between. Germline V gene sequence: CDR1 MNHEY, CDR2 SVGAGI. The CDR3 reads CASRRTEIYEQYF. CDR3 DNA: TGTGCCAGCAGACGGACAGAGATCTACGAGCAGTACTTC.

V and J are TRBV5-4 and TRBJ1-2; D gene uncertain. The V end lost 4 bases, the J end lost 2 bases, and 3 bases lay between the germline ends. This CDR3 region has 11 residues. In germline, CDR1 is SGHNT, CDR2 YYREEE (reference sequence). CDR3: CASSENYGYTF. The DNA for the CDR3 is TGTGCCAGCAGCGAGAACTATGGCTACACCTTC.

The CDR3 loop is CASSLEGGEKLFF. The CDR3 DNA follows: TGTGCCAGCAGCTTAGAAGGAGGTGAAAAACTGTTTTTT. The chain has TRBV7-6 and TRBJ1-4, with D unresolved. The V and J ends lost 1 base and 7 bases respectively, with 7 bases between them. CDR3 size: 13 residues. Germline loops: CDR1 SGHVS, CDR2 FNYEAQ.

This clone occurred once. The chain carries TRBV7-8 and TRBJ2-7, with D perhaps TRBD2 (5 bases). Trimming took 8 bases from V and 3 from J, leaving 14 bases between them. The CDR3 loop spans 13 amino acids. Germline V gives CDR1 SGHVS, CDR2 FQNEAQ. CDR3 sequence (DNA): TGTGCCAGCGGACTCCGAAGCAGCTACGAGCAGTACTTC. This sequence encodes CASGLRSSYEQYF.

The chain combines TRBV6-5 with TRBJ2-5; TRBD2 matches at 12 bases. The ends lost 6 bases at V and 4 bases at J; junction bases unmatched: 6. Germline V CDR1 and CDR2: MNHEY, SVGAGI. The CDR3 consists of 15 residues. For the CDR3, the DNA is TGTGCCAGCAGGGGTCTAGCGGGAGGGGGAGAGACCCAGTACTTC. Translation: CASRGLAGGGETQYF.